This TCR beta chain stems from a study of blood T cell repertoires in COVID-19. Some clones are missing from TCRdb's copy, which holds only in-frame ones; the method was immunoSEQ multiplex PCR. The data show 150,000 to 200,000 clones, around 93% seen once. The V end lost 2 bases, the J end lost 5 bases, and 5 bases lay between the germline ends. The germline CDR1 and CDR2 sequences are SGHDT and YYEEEE. The CDR3 contains 11 residues. The receptor was derived from a young man with COVID-19, enrolled during active disease. The specimen was peripheral blood. V and J are TRBV5-6 and TRBJ2-7; D is ambiguous. The CDR3 region is CASSFQNEQYF. The CDR3 DNA reads as TGTGCCAGCAGCTTCCAAAACGAGCAGTACTTC.